The sequence of this T cell receptor beta chain was determined in a study of blood T cell repertoires in COVID-19. About the research overall: Some COVID-19 samples were acute and others convalescent; all came from the United States, Italy and Spain. PBMCs, B-cell-depleted T cells, or T cells were the source of the cDNA or gDNA that made up the material.

The CDR3 has 15 amino acids. CDR1 and CDR2 from the germline V gene are SGHDT and YYEEEE. V was pared by 0 bases and J by 4 bases, with 4 bases of the junction left unmatched. Authors' data handling: From reference gene primer amplification, estimates of nucleated cell counts were derived. Produced via immunoSEQ multiplex PCR; TCRdb's table is partial and in-frame only. V and J calls and clone size are as listed in that table; D and trimming were resolved from the DNA. The profile shows about 310,000 clones, more than 75% of them singletons. This clonotype was sampled from a woman between 50 and 59 years old who had recovered from COVID-19. The rearrangement links TRBV5-6 to TRBJ1-1; 9 bases line up with TRBD1. Sequencing input: peripheral blood. The CDR3 sequence: CASSLGDRGTTEAFF. The CDR3 nucleotides read TGTGCCAGCAGCTTGGGCGACAGGGGGACCACTGAAGCTTTCTTT.